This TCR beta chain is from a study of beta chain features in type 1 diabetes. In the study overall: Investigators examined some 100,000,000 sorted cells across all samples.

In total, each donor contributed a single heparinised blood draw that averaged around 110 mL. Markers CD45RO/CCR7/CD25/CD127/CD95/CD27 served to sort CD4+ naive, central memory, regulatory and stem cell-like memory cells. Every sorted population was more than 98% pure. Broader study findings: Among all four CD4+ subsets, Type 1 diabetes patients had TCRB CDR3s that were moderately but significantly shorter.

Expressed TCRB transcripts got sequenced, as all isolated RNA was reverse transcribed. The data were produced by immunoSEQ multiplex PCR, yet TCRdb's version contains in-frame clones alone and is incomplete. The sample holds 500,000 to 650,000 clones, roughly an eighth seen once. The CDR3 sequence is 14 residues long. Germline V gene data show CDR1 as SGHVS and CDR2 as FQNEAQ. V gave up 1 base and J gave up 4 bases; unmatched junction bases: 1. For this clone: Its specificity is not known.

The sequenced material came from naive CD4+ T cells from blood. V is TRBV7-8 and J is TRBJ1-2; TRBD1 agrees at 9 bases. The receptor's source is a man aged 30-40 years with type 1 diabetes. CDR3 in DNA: TGTGCCAGCAGCTTAGAGACAGGGGGCTATGGCTACACCTTC. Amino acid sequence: CASSLETGGYGYTF. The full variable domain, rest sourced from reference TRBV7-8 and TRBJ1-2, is GAGVSQSPRYKVAKRGQDVALRCDPISGHVSLFWYQQALGQGPEFLTYFQNEAQLDKSGLPSDRFFAERPEGSVSTLKIQRTQQEDSAVYLCASSLETGGYGYTFGSGTRLTVV.